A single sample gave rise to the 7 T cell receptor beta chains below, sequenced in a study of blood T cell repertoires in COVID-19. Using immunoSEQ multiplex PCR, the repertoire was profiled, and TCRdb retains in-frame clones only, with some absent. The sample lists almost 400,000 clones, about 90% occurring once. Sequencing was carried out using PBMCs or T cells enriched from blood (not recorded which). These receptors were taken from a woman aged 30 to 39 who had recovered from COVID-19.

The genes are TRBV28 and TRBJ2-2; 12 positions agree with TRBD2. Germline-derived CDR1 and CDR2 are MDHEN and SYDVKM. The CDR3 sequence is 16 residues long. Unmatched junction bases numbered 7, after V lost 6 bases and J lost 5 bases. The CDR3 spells CASSILGLAGTGELFF. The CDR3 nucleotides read TGTGCCAGCAGCATCCTCGGACTAGCGGGAACCGGGGAGCTGTTTTTT. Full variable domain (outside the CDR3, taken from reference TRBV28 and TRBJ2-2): DVKVTQSSRYLVKRTGEKVFLECVQDMDHENMFWYRQDPGLGLRLIYFSYDVKMKEKGDIPEGYSVSREKKERFSLILESASTNQTSMYLCASSILGLAGTGELFFGEGSRLTVL.

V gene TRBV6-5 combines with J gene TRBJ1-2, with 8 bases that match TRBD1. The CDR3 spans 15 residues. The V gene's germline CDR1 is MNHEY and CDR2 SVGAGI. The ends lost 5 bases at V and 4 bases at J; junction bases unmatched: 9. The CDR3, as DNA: TGTGCCAGCAGTACGCCGGGACAGGCCCGCTATGGCTACACCTTC. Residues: CASSTPGQARYGYTF.

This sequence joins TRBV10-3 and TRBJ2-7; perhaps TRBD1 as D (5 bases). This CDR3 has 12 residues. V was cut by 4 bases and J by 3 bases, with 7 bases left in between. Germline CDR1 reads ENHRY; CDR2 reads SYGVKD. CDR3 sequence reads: CAISVQGYEQYF. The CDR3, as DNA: TGTGCCATCAGTGTGCAGGGCTACGAGCAGTACTTC.

CDR3 region: CASSLAGKGAYEQYF. In DNA form, the CDR3 reads TGTGCCAGCAGCTTAGCGGGTAAGGGGGCCTACGAGCAGTACTTC. The V gene is TRBV7-2, the J gene TRBJ2-7; D is perhaps TRBD1 (6 bases). Germline V gene sequence: CDR1 SGHTA, CDR2 FQGNSA. This CDR3 comprises 15 residues. V was clipped by 0 bases and J by 2 bases, with 11 bases between them.

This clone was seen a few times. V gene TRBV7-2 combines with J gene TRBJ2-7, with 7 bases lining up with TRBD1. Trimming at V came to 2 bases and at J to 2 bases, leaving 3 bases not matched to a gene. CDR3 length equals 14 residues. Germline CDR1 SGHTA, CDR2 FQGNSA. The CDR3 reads CASSLTQGAYEQYF. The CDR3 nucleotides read TGTGCCAGCAGCTTAACCCAGGGGGCCTACGAGCAGTACTTC.

In nucleotides, the CDR3 is TGTGCCAGCAGCTTAACAGGGGGCACGTCAGATACGCAGTATTTT. Translation gives CASSLTGGTSDTQYF. The genes are TRBV11-2 and TRBJ2-3, with 9 bases lining up with TRBD1. Trimming at V came to 2 bases and at J to 4 bases, leaving 4 bases not matched to a gene. In germline, CDR1 is SGHAT, CDR2 FQNNGV. This CDR3 has 15 residues.

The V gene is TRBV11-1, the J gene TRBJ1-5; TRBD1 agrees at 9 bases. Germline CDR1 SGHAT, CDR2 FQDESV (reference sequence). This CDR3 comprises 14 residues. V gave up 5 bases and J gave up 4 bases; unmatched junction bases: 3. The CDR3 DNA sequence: TGTGCCAGCAGCGTCGACAGGGGGAATCAGCCCCAGCATTTT. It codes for CASSVDRGNQPQHF.